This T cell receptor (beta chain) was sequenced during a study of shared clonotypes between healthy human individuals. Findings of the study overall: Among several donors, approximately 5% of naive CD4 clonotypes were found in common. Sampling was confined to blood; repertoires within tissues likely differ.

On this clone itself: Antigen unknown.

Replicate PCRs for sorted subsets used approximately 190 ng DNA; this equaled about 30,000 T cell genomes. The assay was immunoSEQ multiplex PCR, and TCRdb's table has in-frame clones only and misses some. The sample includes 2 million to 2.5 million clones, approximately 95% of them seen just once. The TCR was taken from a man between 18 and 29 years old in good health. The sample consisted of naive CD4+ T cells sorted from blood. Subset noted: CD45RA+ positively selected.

This chain's CDR3 is CASSQNHGIYEQYF. The DNA for the CDR3 is TGCGCCAGCAGCCAAAACCACGGAATCTACGAGCAGTACTTC. The J gene is TRBJ2-7, the V gene TRBV4-1, with D uncertain. Looked up from germline, CDR1 is MGHRA and CDR2 is YSYEKL. The CDR3 contains 14 residues. V was cut by 2 bases and J by 3 bases, with 11 bases left in between.